These 3 T cell receptor beta chains came from one sample sequenced in a study of CXCR3-negative and CXCR3-positive naive CD8 T cells. Notes on the study in general: Researchers report that CXCR3-positive naive cells carry more hydrophobic TRB CDR3s than CXCR3-negative naive cells.

UMI-labeled 5' RACE TRB cDNA libraries were prepared from the cells. TCRdb derives one entry per CDR3 protein from the 5' RACE reads, leaving out DNA. The repertoire table contains tens of thousands of distinct CDR3 sequences. Antigen specificity for these receptors is unknown. The source material was naive CXCR3+ CD8+ T cells from blood. The subset: CD45RO-CCR7+CD27+CD95- naive CD8+ T cells expressing CXCR3 (TNR3+). All receptors derive from a human donor in good health. Some clones in this sample may be carry-over from other donors' samples.

The chain carries TRBV14 and TRBJ2-5; TCRdb picks TRBD1, but there is no DNA to check that call. Per the germline V gene, CDR1 is SGHDN and CDR2 is FVKESK. The length of the CDR3 is 14 residues. The CDR3 protein is CASSHAGVQETQYF.

The chain has TRBV28 and TRBJ1-5; TCRdb indicates TRBD1, and absent DNA this call remains unverified. CDR1 and CDR2 from the germline V gene are MDHEN and SYDVKM. The CDR3 is made up of 15 amino acids. CDR3 protein: CASSSRGGGSQPQHF.

The chain uses TRBV15 and TRBJ2-4. Germline loops: CDR1 LNHNV, CDR2 YYDKDF (reference sequence). This CDR3 has 13 amino acids. The CDR3 region is CATSRERVNIQYF. Full variable domain (remainder filled in from reference TRBV15 and TRBJ2-4): DAMVIQNPRYQVTQFGKPVTLSCSQTLNHNVMYWYQQKSSQAPKLLFHYYDKDFNNEADTPDNFQSRRPNTSFCFLDIRSPGLGDTAMYLCATSRERVNIQYFGAGTRLSVL.